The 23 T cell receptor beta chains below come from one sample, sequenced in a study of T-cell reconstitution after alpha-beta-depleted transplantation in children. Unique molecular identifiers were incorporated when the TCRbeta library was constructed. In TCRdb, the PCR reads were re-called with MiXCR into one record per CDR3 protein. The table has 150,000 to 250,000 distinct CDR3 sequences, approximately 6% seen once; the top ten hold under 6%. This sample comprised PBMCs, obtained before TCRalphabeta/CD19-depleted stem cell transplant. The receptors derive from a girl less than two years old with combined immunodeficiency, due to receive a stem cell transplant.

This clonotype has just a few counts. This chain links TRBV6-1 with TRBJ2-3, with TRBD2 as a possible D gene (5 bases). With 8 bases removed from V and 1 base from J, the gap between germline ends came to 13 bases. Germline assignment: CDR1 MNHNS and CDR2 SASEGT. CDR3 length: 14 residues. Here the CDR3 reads CASDGPGGTDTQYF. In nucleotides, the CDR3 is TGTGCCAGCGACGGACCCGGGGGCACAGATACGCAGTATTTT.

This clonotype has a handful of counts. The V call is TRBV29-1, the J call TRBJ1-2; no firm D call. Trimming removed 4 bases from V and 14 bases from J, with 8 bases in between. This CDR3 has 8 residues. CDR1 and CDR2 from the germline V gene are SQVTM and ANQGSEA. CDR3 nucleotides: TGCAGCGTTGGTGCGGAGACCTTC. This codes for CSVGAETF.

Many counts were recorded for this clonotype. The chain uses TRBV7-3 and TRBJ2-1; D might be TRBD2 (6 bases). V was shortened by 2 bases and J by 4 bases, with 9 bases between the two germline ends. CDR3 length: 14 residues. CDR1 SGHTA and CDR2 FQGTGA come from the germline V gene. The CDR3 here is CASSLRSGYNEQFF. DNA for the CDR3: TGTGCCAGCAGCTTACGGAGCGGGTACAATGAGCAGTTCTTC.

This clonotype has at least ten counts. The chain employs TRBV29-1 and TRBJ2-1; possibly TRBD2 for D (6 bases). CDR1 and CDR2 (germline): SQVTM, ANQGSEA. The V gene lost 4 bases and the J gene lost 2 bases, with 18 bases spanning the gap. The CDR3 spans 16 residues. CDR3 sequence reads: CSVGFSGLIPYNEQFF. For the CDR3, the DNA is TGCAGCGTTGGGTTCTCGGGACTGATCCCCTACAATGAGCAGTTCTTC.

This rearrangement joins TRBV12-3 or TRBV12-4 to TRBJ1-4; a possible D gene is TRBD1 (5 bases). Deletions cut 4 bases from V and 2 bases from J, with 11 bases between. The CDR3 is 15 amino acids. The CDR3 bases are TGTGCCAGCAGTTACCAGGGCGCCACTAATGAAAAACTGTTTTTT. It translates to CASSYQGATNEKLFF.

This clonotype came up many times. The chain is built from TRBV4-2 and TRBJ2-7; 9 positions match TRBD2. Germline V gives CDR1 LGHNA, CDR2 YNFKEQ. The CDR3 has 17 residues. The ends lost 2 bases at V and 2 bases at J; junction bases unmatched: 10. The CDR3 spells CASSQNPQREVTYEQYF. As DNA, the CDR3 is TGTGCCAGCAGCCAAAATCCACAGCGGGAGGTCACCTACGAGCAGTACTTC.

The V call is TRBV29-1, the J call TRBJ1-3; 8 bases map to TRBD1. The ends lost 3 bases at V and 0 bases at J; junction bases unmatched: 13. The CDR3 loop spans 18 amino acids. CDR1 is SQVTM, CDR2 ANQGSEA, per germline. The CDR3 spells CSVEVQGAQSSSGNTIYF. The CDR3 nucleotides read TGCAGCGTTGAGGTCCAGGGGGCCCAATCAAGCTCTGGAAACACCATATATTTT.

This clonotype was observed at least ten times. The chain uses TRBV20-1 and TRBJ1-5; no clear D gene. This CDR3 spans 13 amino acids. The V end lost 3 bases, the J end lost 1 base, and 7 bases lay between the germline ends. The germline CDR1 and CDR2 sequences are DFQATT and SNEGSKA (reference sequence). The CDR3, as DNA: TGCAGTGCTAGGGAAAGGAGCAATCAGCCCCAGCATTTT. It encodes CSARERSNQPQHF.

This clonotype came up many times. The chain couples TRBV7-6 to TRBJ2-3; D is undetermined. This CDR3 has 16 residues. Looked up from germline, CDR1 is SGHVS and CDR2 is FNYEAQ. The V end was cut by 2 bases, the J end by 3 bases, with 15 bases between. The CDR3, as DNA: TGTGCCAGCAGCTTATTTTCCTCCCGAATAACAGATACGCAGTATTTT. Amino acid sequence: CASSLFSSRITDTQYF.

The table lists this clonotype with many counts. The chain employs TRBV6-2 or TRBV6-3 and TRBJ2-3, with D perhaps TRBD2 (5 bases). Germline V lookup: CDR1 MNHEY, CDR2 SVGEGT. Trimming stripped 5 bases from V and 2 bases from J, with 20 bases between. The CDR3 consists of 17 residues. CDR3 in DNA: TGTGCCAGCAGTCCCCTTTCAGCGGTCCCCGTCACAGATACGCAGTATTTT. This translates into CASSPLSAVPVTDTQYF.

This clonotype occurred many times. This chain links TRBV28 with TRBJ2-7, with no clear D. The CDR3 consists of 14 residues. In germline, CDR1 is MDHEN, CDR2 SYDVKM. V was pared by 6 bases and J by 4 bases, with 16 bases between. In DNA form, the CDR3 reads TGTGCCAGCAGCCTCGGACCTCACTCATACGAGCAGTACTTC. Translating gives CASSLGPHSYEQYF.

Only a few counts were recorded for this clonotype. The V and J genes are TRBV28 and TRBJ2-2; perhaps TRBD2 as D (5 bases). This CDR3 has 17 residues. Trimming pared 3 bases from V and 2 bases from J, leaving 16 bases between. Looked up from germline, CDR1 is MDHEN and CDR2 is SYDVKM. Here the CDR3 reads CASSLGGLDSNTGELFF. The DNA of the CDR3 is TGTGCCAGCAGTTTGGGCGGGTTGGATTCTAACACCGGGGAGCTGTTTTTT.

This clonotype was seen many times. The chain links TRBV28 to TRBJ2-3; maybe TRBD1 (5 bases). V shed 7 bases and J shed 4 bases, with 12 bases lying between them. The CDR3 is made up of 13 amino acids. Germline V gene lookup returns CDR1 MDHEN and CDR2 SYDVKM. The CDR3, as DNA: TGTGCCAGCAAACCAGGGAACCCAGATACGCAGTATTTT. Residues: CASKPGNPDTQYF.

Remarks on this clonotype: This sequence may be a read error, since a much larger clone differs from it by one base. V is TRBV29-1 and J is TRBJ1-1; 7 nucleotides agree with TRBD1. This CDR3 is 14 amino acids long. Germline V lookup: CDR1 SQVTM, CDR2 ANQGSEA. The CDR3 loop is CNVEDFVQGTEAFF. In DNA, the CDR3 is TGCAACGTTGAAGACTTCGTACAGGGGACTGAAGCTTTCTTT.

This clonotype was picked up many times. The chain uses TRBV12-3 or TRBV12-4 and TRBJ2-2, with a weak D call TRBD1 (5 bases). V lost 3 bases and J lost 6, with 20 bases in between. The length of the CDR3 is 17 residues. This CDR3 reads CASSFDRSERSAGELFF. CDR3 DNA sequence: TGTGCCAGCAGTTTTGACAGATCGGAAAGGAGCGCCGGGGAGCTGTTTTTT.

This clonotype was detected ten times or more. The CDR3 spells CASSPPAGTNYGYTF. In DNA, the CDR3 is TGTGCCAGCTCACCACCGGCAGGGACTAACTATGGCTACACCTTC. This rearrangement joins TRBV18 to TRBJ1-2; possible D gene TRBD1, 5 bases. Germline V gene data show CDR1 as KGHSH and CDR2 as LQKENI. Trimming took off 0 bases at V and 0 bases at J, with 8 bases between the two ends. The CDR3 totals 15 residues.

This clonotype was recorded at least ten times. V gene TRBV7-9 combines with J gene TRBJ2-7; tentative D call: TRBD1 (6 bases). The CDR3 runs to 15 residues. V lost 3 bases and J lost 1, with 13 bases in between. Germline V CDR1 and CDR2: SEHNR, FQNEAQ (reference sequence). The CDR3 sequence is CASSFGTPLSYEQYF. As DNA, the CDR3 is TGTGCCAGCAGCTTCGGGACACCCCTTTCCTACGAGCAGTACTTC.

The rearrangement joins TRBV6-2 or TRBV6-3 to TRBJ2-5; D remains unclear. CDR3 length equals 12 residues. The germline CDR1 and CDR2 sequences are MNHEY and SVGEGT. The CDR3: CATVGLQETQYF. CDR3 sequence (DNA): TGTGCTACCGTCGGGCTCCAAGAGACCCAGTACTTC.

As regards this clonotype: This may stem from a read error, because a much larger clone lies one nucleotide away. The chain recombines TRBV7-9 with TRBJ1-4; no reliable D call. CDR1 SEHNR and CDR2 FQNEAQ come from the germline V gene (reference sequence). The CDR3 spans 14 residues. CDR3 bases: TGTGCCAGCAGCCCGGATGGTGGTAATAAAAAACTGTTTTTT. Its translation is CASSPDGGNKKLFF. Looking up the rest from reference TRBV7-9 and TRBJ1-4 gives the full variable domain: DTGVSQNPRHKITKRGQNVTFRCDPISEHNRLYWYRQTLGQGPEFLTYFQNEAQLEKSRLLSDRFSAERPKGSFSTLEIQRTEQGDSAMYLCASSPDGGNKKLFFGSGTQLSVL.

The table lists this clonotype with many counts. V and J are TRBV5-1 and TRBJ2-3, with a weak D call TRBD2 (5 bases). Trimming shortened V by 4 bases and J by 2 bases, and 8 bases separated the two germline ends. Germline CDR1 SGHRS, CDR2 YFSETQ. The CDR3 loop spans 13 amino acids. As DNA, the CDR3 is TGCGCCAGCAGCCCGGACTCCACAGATACGCAGTATTTT. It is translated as CASSPDSTDTQYF.

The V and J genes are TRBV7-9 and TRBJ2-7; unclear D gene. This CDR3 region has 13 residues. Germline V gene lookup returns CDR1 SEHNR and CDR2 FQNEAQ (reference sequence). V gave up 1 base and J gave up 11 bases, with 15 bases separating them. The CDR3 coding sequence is TGTGCCAGCAGCTTAGACATCGCCGAACTTGAGTACGTC. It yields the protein CASSLDIAELEYV.

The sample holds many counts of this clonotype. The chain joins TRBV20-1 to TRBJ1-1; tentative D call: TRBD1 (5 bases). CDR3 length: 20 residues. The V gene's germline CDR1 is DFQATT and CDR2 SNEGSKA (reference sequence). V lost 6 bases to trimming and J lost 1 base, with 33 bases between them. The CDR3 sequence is CSAVTLVFNEGPWWNTEAFF. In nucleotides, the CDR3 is TGCAGTGCCGTCACCCTAGTATTCAACGAGGGGCCCTGGTGGAACACTGAAGCTTTCTTT.

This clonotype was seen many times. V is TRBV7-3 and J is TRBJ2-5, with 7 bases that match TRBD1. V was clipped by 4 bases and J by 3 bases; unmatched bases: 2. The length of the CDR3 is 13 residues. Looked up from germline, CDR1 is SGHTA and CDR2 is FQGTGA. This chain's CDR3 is CASSYDREETQYF. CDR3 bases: TGTGCCAGCAGCTATGACAGGGAAGAGACCCAGTACTTC.